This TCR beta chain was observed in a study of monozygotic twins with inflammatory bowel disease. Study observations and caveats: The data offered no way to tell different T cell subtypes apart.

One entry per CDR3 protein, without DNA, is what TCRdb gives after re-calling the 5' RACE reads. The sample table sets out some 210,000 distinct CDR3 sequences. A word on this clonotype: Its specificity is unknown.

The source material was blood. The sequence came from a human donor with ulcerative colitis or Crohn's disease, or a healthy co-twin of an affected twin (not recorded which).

CDR3 loop: CASSPTHGAVEKLFF. The chain carries TRBV5-1 and TRBJ1-4; TCRdb picks TRBD1, but there is no DNA to check that call. This CDR3 comprises 15 residues. Germline V gene lookup returns CDR1 SGHRS and CDR2 YFSETQ.